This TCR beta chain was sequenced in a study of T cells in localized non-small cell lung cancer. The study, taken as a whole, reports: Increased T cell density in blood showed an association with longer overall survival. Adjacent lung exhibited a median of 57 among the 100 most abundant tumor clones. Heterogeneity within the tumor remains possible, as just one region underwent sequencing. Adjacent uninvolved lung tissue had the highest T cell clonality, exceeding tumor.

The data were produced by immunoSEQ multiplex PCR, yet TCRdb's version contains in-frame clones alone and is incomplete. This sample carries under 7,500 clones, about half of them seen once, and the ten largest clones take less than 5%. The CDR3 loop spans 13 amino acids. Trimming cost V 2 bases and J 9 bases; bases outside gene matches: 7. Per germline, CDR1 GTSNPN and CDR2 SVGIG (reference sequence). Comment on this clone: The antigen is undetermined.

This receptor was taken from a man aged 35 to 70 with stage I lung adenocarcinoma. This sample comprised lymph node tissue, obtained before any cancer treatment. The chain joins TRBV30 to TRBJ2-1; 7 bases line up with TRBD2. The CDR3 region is CAWSTGEGLEQFF. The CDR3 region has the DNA TGTGCCTGGAGTACGGGGGAGGGACTTGAGCAGTTCTTC.